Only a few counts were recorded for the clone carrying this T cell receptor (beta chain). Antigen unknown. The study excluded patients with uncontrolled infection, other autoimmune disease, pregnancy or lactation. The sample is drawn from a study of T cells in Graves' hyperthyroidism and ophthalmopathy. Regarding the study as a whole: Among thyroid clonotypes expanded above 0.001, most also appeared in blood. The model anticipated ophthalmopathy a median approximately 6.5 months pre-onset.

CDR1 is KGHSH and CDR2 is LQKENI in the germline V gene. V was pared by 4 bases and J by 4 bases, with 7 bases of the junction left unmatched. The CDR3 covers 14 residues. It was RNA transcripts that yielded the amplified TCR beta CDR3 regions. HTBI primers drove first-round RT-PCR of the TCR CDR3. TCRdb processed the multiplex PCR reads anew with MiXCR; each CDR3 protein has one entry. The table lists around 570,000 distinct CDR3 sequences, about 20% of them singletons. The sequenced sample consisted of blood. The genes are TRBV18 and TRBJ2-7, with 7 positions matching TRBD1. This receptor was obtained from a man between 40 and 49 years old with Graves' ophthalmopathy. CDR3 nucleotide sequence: TGTGCCAGCTCACGGGACAGTATTGGGTACGAGCAGTACTTC. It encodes CASSRDSIGYEQYF.